A selection of T cell receptor beta chains follows, all from one sample in a study of CXCR3 chemokines and chemotherapy response in bladder cancer. Via MiXCR, TCRdb re-called the PCR reads, giving one row per CDR3 protein. The sample includes approximately 12,000 distinct CDR3 sequences, around 12% of them seen just once. Sampling was done from a patient whose treatment included neoadjuvant chemotherapy. These receptors were taken from a human donor with bladder cancer that did not respond to neoadjuvant chemotherapy. Both conserved end residues are part of each CDR3.

V gene: TRBV27
J gene: TRBJ1-1
CDR3 protein: CASRPGQGKGNTEAFF

V gene: TRBV6-2/TRBV6-3
J gene: TRBJ2-2
CDR3 protein: CASSHTGELFF

V gene: TRBV6-1
J gene: TRBJ2-3
CDR3 protein: CASSVRGGGTDTQYF

V gene: TRBV28
J gene: TRBJ2-1
CDR3 protein: CASSLKLTHLGVEQFF

V gene: TRBV18
J gene: TRBJ2-2
CDR3 protein: CASSPPRLAGAGELFF

V gene: TRBV7-9
J gene: TRBJ2-1
CDR3 protein: CASSLALGHLNEQFF

V gene: TRBV18
J gene: TRBJ2-7
CDR3 protein: CASSLSSTGWDEQYF

V gene: TRBV6-2/TRBV6-3
J gene: TRBJ2-7
CDR3 protein: CASSQGDTYYEQYF

V gene: TRBV27
J gene: TRBJ2-3
CDR3 protein: CASSPWTGRGDTQYF

V gene: TRBV6-2/TRBV6-3
J gene: TRBJ1-1
CDR3 protein: CASSPTRGTEAFF

V gene: TRBV7-9
J gene: TRBJ1-2
CDR3 protein: CASSLDTPGGYTF

V gene: TRBV18
J gene: TRBJ1-1
CDR3 protein: CASSPRRSNEAFF

V gene: TRBV6-1
J gene: TRBJ1-1
CDR3 protein: CASSEVYGEAFF

V gene: TRBV19
J gene: TRBJ2-1
CDR3 protein: CASSIGTSSYNEQFF

V gene: TRBV7-9
J gene: TRBJ2-5
CDR3 protein: CASSSGYYGGPNKAETQYF

V gene: TRBV6-5
J gene: TRBJ2-7
CDR3 protein: CASSYSSADSYEQYF

V gene: TRBV11-1
J gene: TRBJ1-4
CDR3 protein: CASSWGGTGNEKLFF

V gene: TRBV19
J gene: TRBJ1-4
CDR3 protein: CASSIVGTGNEKLFF

V gene: TRBV7-9
J gene: TRBJ1-1
CDR3 protein: CASRYQGSGEAFF

V gene: TRBV10-3
J gene: TRBJ1-1
CDR3 protein: CAISHPGGTEAFF

V gene: TRBV12-3/TRBV12-4
J gene: TRBJ1-1
CDR3 protein: CASRGVVGTEAFF

V gene: TRBV7-2
J gene: TRBJ1-2
CDR3 protein: CASSFDEDYGYTF

V gene: TRBV19
J gene: TRBJ1-5
CDR3 protein: CASRGTYWRSNQPQHF

V gene: TRBV6-5
J gene: TRBJ2-3
CDR3 protein: CASSYSMTRGLTDTQYF

V gene: TRBV6-5
J gene: TRBJ1-3
CDR3 protein: CASSYSGRSGNTIYF

V gene: TRBV29-1
J gene: TRBJ1-5
CDR3 protein: CSVGAQGHQPQHF

V gene: TRBV2
J gene: TRBJ2-3
CDR3 protein: CASSDPPLGTQYF

V gene: TRBV6-2/TRBV6-3
J gene: TRBJ2-1
CDR3 protein: CASSYGGLGSYNEQFF

V gene: TRBV30
J gene: TRBJ1-2
CDR3 protein: CARQEGGGASGYTF

V gene: TRBV2
J gene: TRBJ2-1
CDR3 protein: CASSAEAINEQFF

V gene: TRBV29-1
J gene: TRBJ2-2
CDR3 protein: CSVDRLGTGELFF

V gene: TRBV28
J gene: TRBJ2-1
CDR3 protein: CASCGASGSSYNEQFF

V gene: TRBV12-3/TRBV12-4
J gene: TRBJ1-5
CDR3 protein: CASSLAKRPQHF

V gene: TRBV18
J gene: TRBJ2-7
CDR3 protein: CASSPGERVGQAAGEQYF

V gene: TRBV6-1
J gene: TRBJ1-4
CDR3 protein: CASNPGTGNEKLFF

V gene: TRBV2
J gene: TRBJ1-6
CDR3 protein: CASSEWQANSPLHF

V gene: TRBV11-2
J gene: TRBJ1-1
CDR3 protein: CATQDRGVRTEAFF

V gene: TRBV20-1
J gene: TRBJ2-1
CDR3 protein: CSATLTSGIVGRGFF

V gene: TRBV7-9
J gene: TRBJ2-3
CDR3 protein: CASRPVADTQYF

V gene: TRBV12-3/TRBV12-4
J gene: TRBJ2-2
CDR3 protein: CASSLTSGNTGELFF

V gene: TRBV6-5
J gene: TRBJ1-1
CDR3 protein: CASSRSTGTEAFF

V gene: TRBV18
J gene: TRBJ2-1
CDR3 protein: CASSSGTGSILYYNEQFF

V gene: TRBV18
J gene: TRBJ1-1
CDR3 protein: CASSQDRDTEAFF

V gene: TRBV4-1
J gene: TRBJ1-5
CDR3 protein: CASSQEGTGNQPQHF

V gene: TRBV10-3
J gene: TRBJ2-7
CDR3 protein: CAISESLEYEQYF

V gene: TRBV6-1
J gene: TRBJ1-2
CDR3 protein: CASSVQGPNYGYTF

V gene: TRBV5-4
J gene: TRBJ2-1
CDR3 protein: CASSLAGSGATNEQFF

V gene: TRBV7-3
J gene: TRBJ1-1
CDR3 protein: CASSLTPGPDTEAFF

V gene: TRBV5-6
J gene: TRBJ1-5
CDR3 protein: CASSFKGLQPQHF

V gene: TRBV6-1
J gene: TRBJ2-4
CDR3 protein: CASSVRDREAYVGKNIQYF

V gene: TRBV10-3
J gene: TRBJ2-1
CDR3 protein: CAISKADGDNEQFF

V gene: TRBV6-5
J gene: TRBJ2-5
CDR3 protein: CASSGQQETQYF

V gene: TRBV9
J gene: TRBJ2-6
CDR3 protein: CASSVRRSSGTGTSGANVLTF

V gene: TRBV20-1
J gene: TRBJ1-4
CDR3 protein: CSASSEGGTREKLFF